These T cell receptor beta chains were read from a single sample in a study of shared clonotypes between healthy human individuals. Generated by immunoSEQ multiplex PCR, the TCRdb table keeps only in-frame clones and is missing some. The repertoire includes over a million clones, under 99% of them detected once, and roughly 0.45% sits in the top ten. Sample: naive CD4+ T cells sorted from blood. The receptors derive from a man under 40 in good health. CDR3s include the opening cysteine and the closing phenylalanine or tryptophan. Fields, in order: clone size, D gene, J gene, V gene, CDR3 DNA, CDR3 protein. The D gene is left open where the match is weak. Only some rows state a clone size, as once, few, many or a class for expanded clones.

>NA|NA|TRBJ2-5|TRBV5-1
TGCGCCAGCAGCTTGGGGACAGCGCTACAAGAGACCCAGTACTTC
CASSLGTALQETQYF
>once|NA|TRBJ2-2|TRBV10-3
TGTGCCATACTAAACACCGGGGAGCTGTTTTTT
CAILNTGELFF
>NA|NA|TRBJ2-7|TRBV21-1
TGTGCCAGCAGCCTACGGACAGAGCGGGGCGCCGGGACTAGGACACTCTACGAGCAGTACTTC
CASSLRTERGAGTRTLYEQYF
>NA|TRBD2|TRBJ2-7|TRBV28
TGTGCCAGCAGTTGGACTAGCGGGAGGGCCCTCGGCGAGCAGTACTTC
CASSWTSGRALGEQYF
>NA|TRBD2|TRBJ2-1|TRBV30
TGTGCCTGGGGCGGAGGCGGGAGGGCCAGCTCCTACAATGAGCAGTTCTTC
CAWGGGGRASSYNEQFF
>NA|NA|TRBJ1-1|TRBV10-3
TGTGCCATCAGAGGAACTGGGGACACTGAAGCTTTCTTT
CAIRGTGDTEAFF
>once|NA|TRBJ2-7|TRBV6-1
TGTGCCAGCACGTCCTACTACGAGCAGTACTTC
CASTSYYEQYF
>NA|NA|TRBJ2-1|TRBV11-2
TGTGCCAGCAGCATCCGGACTAAACGGCATGAGCAGTTCTTC
CASSIRTKRHEQFF
>NA|NA|TRBJ2-7|TRBV5-1
TGCGCCAGCAGCTTTCTTGCCTCTGAGGGCTACGAGCAGTACTTC
CASSFLASEGYEQYF
>NA|NA|TRBJ1-2|TRBV19
TGTGCCAGTAGTACCCTACGGGGGCGCGGGGGCTACACCTTC
CASSTLRGRGGYTF
>NA|TRBD1|TRBJ2-7|TRBV18
TGTGCCAGCTCACCACCGGGACAGATCCCTCAGCACGAGCAGTACTTC
CASSPPGQIPQHEQYF
>NA|TRBD1|TRBJ1-1|TRBV5-6
TGTGCCAGCAGCGAGGGACAGGGCCGCACGCACACTGAAGCTTTCTTT
CASSEGQGRTHTEAFF
>NA|TRBD2|TRBJ2-7|TRBV28
TGTGCCAGCAGTTTTTTTGGGAGGGCCTACGAGCAGTACTTC
CASSFFGRAYEQYF
>NA|NA|TRBJ2-2|TRBV2
TGTGCCAGCAGGGTCTTCCAAACCGGGGAGCTGTTTTTT
CASRVFQTGELFF
>NA|TRBD2|TRBJ2-7|TRBV9
TGTGCCAGCAGCGCCAATAGCGGGAGATCTTTCGCCGAGCAGTACTTC
CASSANSGRSFAEQYF
>NA|NA|TRBJ1-5|TRBV15
TGTGCCACCAGTAATAAAGTTTTTAATCAGCCCCAGCATTTT
CATSNKVFNQPQHF
>NA|NA|TRBJ2-7|TRBV5-6
TGTGCCAGCAGCTTACGAGGGCTGGCCTACGAGCAGTACTTC
CASSLRGLAYEQYF
>NA|NA|TRBJ2-5|TRBV28
TGTGCCAGCAGTTTATCACTCCTAACGAATATTAGGGAGACCCAGTACTTC
CASSLSLLTNIRETQYF
>NA|NA|TRBJ2-7|TRBV6-1
TGTGCCAGCAGTGAAAGTGGCAGGTCCTACGAGCAGTACTTC
CASSESGRSYEQYF
>NA|NA|TRBJ2-5|TRBV30
TGTGCCTGGAGAGGCCCGACCTGGCAAGAGACCCAGTACTTC
CAWRGPTWQETQYF
>NA|TRBD1|TRBJ1-3|TRBV5-4
TGTGCCAGCAGCAGGGGACAGGGGAGAAACACCATATATTTT
CASSRGQGRNTIYF
>NA|NA|TRBJ2-6|TRBV15
TGTGCCACCAGCAGAGAAGTAGGGGCTAGGGCCAACGTCCTGACTTTC
CATSREVGARANVLTF
>NA|NA|TRBJ2-1|TRBV7-8
TGTGCCAGCAGCTTAGCGACTATACAGCCTGTTCTTATGTATGAGCAGTTCTTC
CASSLATIQPVLMYEQFF
>once|TRBD2|TRBJ2-1|TRBV11-2
TGTGCCAGCAGCCCCTCGGTAGCGGGAGTGAATGAGCAGTTCTTC
CASSPSVAGVNEQFF
>NA|NA|TRBJ2-3|TRBV11-2
TGTGCCAGCAGCTTAATCCCCGTCCAAGGACAGAGAACAGATACGCAGTATTTT
CASSLIPVQGQRTDTQYF
>NA|TRBD2|TRBJ2-7|TRBV7-2
TGTGCCAGCAATGGGGGACTAGCGGCCTACGAGCAGTACTTC
CASNGGLAAYEQYF
>NA|NA|TRBJ2-6|TRBV9
TGTGCCAGCAGCGCCGCCCCATCCCGAACGTCTGGGGCCAACGTCCTGACTTTC
CASSAAPSRTSGANVLTF
>once|TRBD2|TRBJ2-2|TRBV5-1
TGCGCCAGCAGCCCTCGACTAGCGGAGAACACCGGGGAGCTGTTTTTT
CASSPRLAENTGELFF
>NA|TRBD1|TRBJ1-5|TRBV9
TGTGCCAGCAGCGAAGGACAGGGGAATCAGCCCCAGCATTTT
CASSEGQGNQPQHF
>NA|NA|TRBJ1-4|TRBV5-4
TGTGCCAGCAGCTTGGATCGGGGAGCTAATGAAAAACTGTTTTTT
CASSLDRGANEKLFF
>NA|TRBD2|TRBJ2-5|TRBV7-2
TGTGCCAGCAGCTTCGCCGGGACTAGCGGGAGGGAGACCCAGTACTTC
CASSFAGTSGRETQYF
>NA|NA|TRBJ2-7|TRBV7-9
TGTGCCAGCAGCTTCCCTCGCCAGGGATCAAACTACGAGCAGTACTTC
CASSFPRQGSNYEQYF
>NA|NA|TRBJ1-2|TRBV7-8
TGTGCCAGCAGCTTAACCGGACAGACCTATGGCTACACCTTC
CASSLTGQTYGYTF
>NA|NA|TRBJ2-6|TRBV9
TGTGCCAGCAGCGTAGTTGGTTCTGGGGCCAACGTCCTGACTTTC
CASSVVGSGANVLTF
>NA|NA|TRBJ2-2|TRBV5-5
TGTGCCAGCAGCATCAGCGGAGAGGAGGGCGGGGAGCTGTTTTTT
CASSISGEEGGELFF
>once|TRBD1|TRBJ2-5|TRBV11-1
TGTGCCAGCAGCTTAAGTACGGCAGGGGGTGGAGAGACCCAGTACTTC
CASSLSTAGGGETQYF
>NA|NA|TRBJ2-1|TRBV30
TGTGCCTGGACAGGGTTTTGGCAAGGTGAGCAGTTCTTC
CAWTGFWQGEQFF
>NA|NA|TRBJ2-7|TRBV18
TGTGCCAGCTCACCAGAAAGCAACAGGGCCGAGCAGTACTTC
CASSPESNRAEQYF
>NA|NA|TRBJ2-7|TRBV5-1
TGCGCCAGCAGGTTGGACAGCGGGGAGCAGTACTTC
CASRLDSGEQYF
>NA|NA|TRBJ1-5|TRBV18
TGTGCCAGCTCACCGTTAGGTTTAGGAGGCAATCAGCCCCAGCATTTT
CASSPLGLGGNQPQHF
>NA|NA|TRBJ1-3|TRBV5-1
TGCGCCAGCAGCTTGGTGGGAGGAAACACCATATATTTT
CASSLVGGNTIYF
>NA|TRBD1|TRBJ2-6|TRBV18
TGTGCCAGCTCACCAGATCGAAACAGGGGTGCTTCCGGGGCCAACGTCCTGACTTTC
CASSPDRNRGASGANVLTF
>NA|TRBD1|TRBJ2-1|TRBV27
TGTGCCAGCAGCCGACTGGGTGACAGGGGCCTCAATGAGCAGTTCTTC
CASSRLGDRGLNEQFF